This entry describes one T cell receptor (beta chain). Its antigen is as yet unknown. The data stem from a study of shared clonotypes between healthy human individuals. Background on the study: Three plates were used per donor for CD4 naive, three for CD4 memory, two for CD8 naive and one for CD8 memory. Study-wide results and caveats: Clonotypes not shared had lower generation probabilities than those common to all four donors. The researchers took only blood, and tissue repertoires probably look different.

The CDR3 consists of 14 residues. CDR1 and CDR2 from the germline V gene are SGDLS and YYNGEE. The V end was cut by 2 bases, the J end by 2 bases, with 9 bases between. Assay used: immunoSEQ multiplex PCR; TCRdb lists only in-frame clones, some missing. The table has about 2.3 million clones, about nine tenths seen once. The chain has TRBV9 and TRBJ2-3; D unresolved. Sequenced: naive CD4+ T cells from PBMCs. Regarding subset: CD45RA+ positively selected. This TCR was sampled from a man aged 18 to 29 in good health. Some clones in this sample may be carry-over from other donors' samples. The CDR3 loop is CASSVTPTTDTQYF. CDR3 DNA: TGTGCCAGCAGCGTCACCCCAACCACAGATACGCAGTATTTT.